One and the same sample provided the 23 T cell receptor beta chains below, sequenced in a study of identical twins. TCRdb re-analysed the 5' RACE reads in MiXCR, keeping a single row per CDR3 protein. Of 700,000 to 950,000 distinct CDR3 sequences in the sample, 12% were seen once. Another study also made use of these data, one on yellow fever vaccine responses in identical twins.

Sequenced input: PBMCs. Source of these receptors: a young woman in good health.

This clonotype was counted at least ten times. This chain joins TRBV3-1 and TRBJ2-7, with 11 bases lining up with TRBD2. The CDR3 runs 13 residues. V shed 4 bases and J 7 bases; nucleotides not matched to a gene: 3. CDR1 and CDR2 from the germline V gene are LGHDT and YNNKEL (reference sequence). The CDR3 DNA sequence: TGTGCCAGCAGCCCTAGCGGGAGGCGAGAGCAGTACTTC. Translation: CASSPSGRREQYF.

This clonotype occurred once. The genes are TRBV28 and TRBJ2-7; 7 bases agree with TRBD1. J was trimmed by 3 bases and V by 5 bases; bases with no gene match: 16. The CDR3 runs to 17 residues. The V gene's germline CDR1 is MDHEN and CDR2 SYDVKM. CDR3 residues: CASSPGGPGPSGYEQYV. CDR3 sequence (DNA): TGTGCCAGCAGTCCAGGGGGACCAGGTCCCTCTGGCTACGAGCAGTACGTC.

Only a few counts were recorded for this clonotype. The J gene is TRBJ1-1, the V gene TRBV7-9; unclear D gene. This CDR3 has 14 residues. CDR1 is SEHNR and CDR2 is FQNEAQ in the germline V gene (reference sequence). V dropped 2 bases and J dropped 4 bases, with 11 bases sitting between them. CDR3 region: CASSLSIFGTEAFF. The CDR3 DNA reads as TGTGCCAGCAGCTTATCTATTTTTGGCACTGAAGCTTTCTTT.

The chain combines TRBV2 with TRBJ2-5; D unresolved. The CDR3 is 15 residues long. Per germline, CDR1 SNHLY and CDR2 FYNNEI. With 4 bases removed from V and 2 bases from J, the gap between germline ends came to 14 bases. As DNA, the CDR3 is TGTGCCAGCAGTGTTTTGTTTGGGCTACAAGAGACCCAGTACTTC. Translating gives CASSVLFGLQETQYF.

A few counts support this clonotype. V gene TRBV20-1 combines with J gene TRBJ2-1, with 10 bases aligning to TRBD2. Germline CDR1 reads DFQATT; CDR2 reads SNEGSKA (reference sequence). This CDR3 contains 16 residues. The trim removed 2 bases at V and 2 bases at J, leaving 6 bases unmatched. CDR3 sequence (DNA): TGCAGTGCTAGAATACTAGCGGGGCGAACCTACAATGAGCAGTTCTTC. Protein product: CSARILAGRTYNEQFF.

This clonotype was counted between two and nine times. The gene calls are TRBV5-1 and TRBJ2-1, with 9 bases that match TRBD2. Unmatched junction bases numbered 9, after V lost 1 base and J lost 4 bases. In germline, CDR1 is SGHRS, CDR2 YFSETQ. The CDR3 runs 17 residues. CDR3 loop: CASSLIVTSGFYNEQFF. Written as DNA, the CDR3 is TGCGCCAGCAGCTTGATCGTAACTAGCGGGTTTTACAATGAGCAGTTCTTC.

J is TRBJ2-3 and V is TRBV20-1, with no clear D. The germline V and J ends were trimmed by 4 bases and 0 bases, with 11 bases remaining between them. CDR3 length: 14 residues. Looked up from germline, CDR1 is DFQATT and CDR2 is SNEGSKA (reference sequence). In nucleotides, the CDR3 is TGCAGTGCTACAGAAATTGGAAGCACAGATACGCAGTATTTT. This encodes CSATEIGSTDTQYF.

This clonotype was seen a handful of times. The chain employs TRBV3-1 and TRBJ2-1; 8 bases are shared with TRBD2. Germline-derived CDR1 and CDR2 are LGHDT and YNNKEL (reference sequence). V gave up 0 bases and J gave up 8 bases; unmatched junction bases: 18. The CDR3 is made up of 19 amino acids. The CDR3 loop is CASSQEARGSGVLAYEQFF. In DNA, the CDR3 is TGTGCCAGCAGCCAAGAGGCCCGGGGTAGCGGGGTCCTCGCCTATGAGCAGTTCTTC.

This clonotype was detected only a few times. The J gene is TRBJ2-3, the V gene TRBV12-3 or TRBV12-4; the match to TRBD2 covers 12 bases. There are 15 residues in the CDR3. With V trimmed by 3 bases and J by 8 bases, 6 bases remained unmatched. The CDR3 protein is CASSLGLAGGGTQYF. The DNA of the CDR3 is TGTGCCAGCAGTTTGGGACTAGCGGGCGGTGGTACGCAGTATTTT.

This clonotype was seen a handful of times. This chain joins TRBV29-1 and TRBJ2-1; maybe TRBD2 (6 bases). Germline CDR1 is SQVTM and CDR2 is ANQGSEA. Deletions cut 8 bases from V and 7 bases from J, with 9 bases between. The CDR3 runs 10 residues. The CDR3 protein is CSSGGNEQFF. Here the CDR3 DNA reads TGCAGCTCCGGAGGGAATGAGCAGTTCTTC.

This clonotype was picked up a small number of times. The chain links TRBV5-1 to TRBJ2-1; 11 bases agree with TRBD2. Trimming removed 0 bases from V and 4 bases from J; junction bases left unmatched: 3. Per germline, CDR1 SGHRS and CDR2 YFSETQ. CDR3 length: 16 residues. The CDR3 is CASSLAASGGYNEQFF. The CDR3 DNA reads TGCGCCAGCAGCTTGGCCGCTAGCGGGGGGTACAATGAGCAGTTCTTC.

The V and J genes are TRBV5-1 and TRBJ2-2; D call uncertain. Trimming left V 0 bases short and J 6 bases short, with 9 bases between. Germline V gene data show CDR1 as SGHRS and CDR2 as YFSETQ. The CDR3 consists of 14 residues. CDR3 in amino acids: CASSLVGPAGELFF. CDR3 DNA sequence: TGCGCCAGCAGCTTGGTGGGTCCGGCCGGGGAGCTGTTTTTT.

The chain links TRBV9 to TRBJ2-5; unclear D gene. Deletions cut 0 bases from V and 0 bases from J, with 9 bases between. This CDR3 region has 15 residues. Germline values: CDR1 SGDLS, CDR2 YYNGEE. The CDR3 DNA reads as TGTGCCAGCAGCGTAGAGGTCAGTTACCAAGAGACCCAGTACTTC. Translating it yields CASSVEVSYQETQYF.

This clonotype was observed a handful of times. The J gene is TRBJ2-2, the V gene TRBV3-1, with 8 bases fitting TRBD2. V shed 8 bases and J 4 bases; nucleotides not matched to a gene: 6. Germline V gene data show CDR1 as LGHDT and CDR2 as YNNKEL (reference sequence). This CDR3 has 14 residues. CDR3 sequence: CASREGSTTGELFF. The CDR3, as DNA: TGTGCCAGCCGGGAGGGCAGCACCACCGGGGAGCTGTTTTTT.

This clonotype was observed many times. V gene TRBV12-3 or TRBV12-4 combines with J gene TRBJ2-6; D may be TRBD1 (5 bases). Trimming took 4 bases from V and 1 from J, leaving 8 bases between them. The CDR3 has 15 amino acids. The CDR3 sequence is CASSWYRSGANVLTF. The CDR3 region has the DNA TGTGCCAGCAGTTGGTACAGGTCTGGGGCCAACGTCCTGACTTTC.

This chain uses TRBV27 with TRBJ2-3, with 9 positions matching TRBD1. This CDR3 spans 18 amino acids. V gave up 1 base and J gave up 4 bases; unmatched junction bases: 12. Germline loops: CDR1 MNHEY, CDR2 SMNVEV (reference sequence). The CDR3 region is CASSLLGTGHGVADTQYF. The CDR3 DNA reads as TGTGCCAGCAGTTTATTGGGGACAGGGCATGGGGTCGCAGATACGCAGTATTTT.

This clonotype has a handful of counts. This chain joins TRBV12-5 and TRBJ2-4; D gene uncertain. Trimming removed 5 bases from V and 10 bases from J, with 12 bases in between. Germline V CDR1 and CDR2: LGHNT, FRNRAP. The CDR3 totals 12 residues. The CDR3: CASGRDFGIQYF. The CDR3 DNA is TGTGCTAGTGGTAGGGATTTTGGTATTCAGTACTTC.

The genes are TRBV5-1 and TRBJ2-2; 7 bases line up with TRBD2. Germline V gives CDR1 SGHRS, CDR2 YFSETQ. The CDR3 runs 19 residues. Trimming removed 4 bases from V and 5 bases from J; junction bases left unmatched: 20. CDR3 DNA: TGCGCCAGCAGCCCGAGACGGGAGGACTGGCGTCCGGAGACCGGGGAGCTGTTTTTT. Translating it yields CASSPRREDWRPETGELFF.

The chain combines TRBV6-5 with TRBJ2-1; unclear D gene. Germline V gives CDR1 MNHEY, CDR2 SVGAGI. This CDR3 has 14 amino acids. Trimming pared 2 bases from V and 5 bases from J, leaving 10 bases between. CDR3 sequence reads: CASSYGRYHNEQFF. In nucleotides, the CDR3 is TGTGCCAGCAGTTACGGTCGATACCACAATGAGCAGTTCTTC.

This clonotype was observed a few times. The V call is TRBV27, the J call TRBJ2-7; 9 nucleotides agree with TRBD1. Germline-derived CDR1 and CDR2 are MNHEY and SMNVEV (reference sequence). CDR3 length: 14 amino acids. V dropped 5 bases and J dropped 4; count of bases not matched to a gene: 6. The CDR3 sequence: CASSPRDREYEQYV. The CDR3 nucleotides read TGTGCCAGCAGTCCCAGGGACAGGGAGTACGAGCAGTACGTC.

This clonotype was seen repeatedly, ten times or more. The V call is TRBV4-2, the J call TRBJ1-2; the D gene is possibly TRBD1 (5 bases). There are 15 residues in the CDR3. From germline, CDR1 is LGHNA and CDR2 YNFKEQ. The germline V and J ends were trimmed by 2 bases and 4 bases, with 14 bases remaining between them. The CDR3, as DNA: TGTGCCAGCAGCCAACGCAGGGAGTGGTCCTATGGCTACACCTTC. Protein: CASSQRREWSYGYTF.

The chain combines TRBV7-8 with TRBJ2-7; a weak D match, TRBD2 (5 bases). CDR3 length: 17 amino acids. Per the germline V gene, CDR1 is SGHVS and CDR2 is FQNEAQ. Trimming took off 5 bases at V and 2 bases at J, with 22 bases between the two ends. Written as DNA, the CDR3 is TGTGCCAGCAGCCCTAGTCTGATTGGTGGACTCGCCTACGAGCAGTACTTC. This translates into CASSPSLIGGLAYEQYF.

The rearrangement links TRBV11-2 to TRBJ1-2, with D tentatively TRBD1 (6 bases). The CDR3 spans 15 residues. Trimming shortened V by 1 base and J by 0 bases, and 9 bases separated the two germline ends. CDR1 and CDR2 (germline): SGHAT, FQNNGV. Here the CDR3 DNA reads TGTGCCAGCAGCTTAGGATCAGGGGCTAACTATGGCTACACCTTC. Translating gives CASSLGSGANYGYTF.